These 23 T cell receptor beta chains came from one sample sequenced in a study of OX40 agonist ivuxolimab in advanced cancers. The repertoire was sequenced with immunoSEQ multiplex PCR; TCRdb's copy has only in-frame clones and lacks some. The sample has approximately 120,000 clones; 85% to 95% are singletons. The sample here was CD4+ or CD8+ T cells sorted from blood, taken in a trial of the OX40 agonist ivuxolimab. Receptor source: an adult with an advanced solid tumor such as melanoma, head and neck, liver or kidney cancer.

V usage is TRBV4-1 and J usage is TRBJ1-6; 9 bases match TRBD1. The junction had 7 bases not matched to a gene; V was cut back by 2 bases and J by 5 bases. Germline V gene data show CDR1 as MGHRA and CDR2 as YSYEKL. The CDR3 sequence is 17 residues long. CDR3 amino acids: CASSQRTGVRNNSPLHF. In DNA, the CDR3 is TGCGCCAGCAGCCAACGGACAGGGGTGAGAAATAATTCACCCCTCCACTTT.

This chain uses TRBV5-1 with TRBJ1-3, with D perhaps matching TRBD1 (5 bases). Germline V gene data show CDR1 as SGHRS and CDR2 as YFSETQ. The CDR3 totals 16 residues. V was cut by 4 bases and J by 0 bases, with 14 bases left in between. CDR3 loop: CASSAAGARSGNTIYF. The CDR3 coding sequence is TGCGCCAGCAGCGCAGCCGGGGCGCGCTCTGGAAACACCATATATTTT. The whole variable domain, filled in from reference TRBV5-1 and TRBJ1-3, reads KAGVTQTPRYLIKTRGQQVTLSCSPISGHRSVSWYQQTPGQGLQFLFEYFSETQRNKGNFPGRFSGRQFSNSRSEMNVSTLELGDSALYLCASSAAGARSGNTIYFGEGSWLTVV.

V and J are TRBV2 and TRBJ2-5; TRBD2 agrees at 9 bases. Losses at the gene ends were 4 bases for V and 2 bases for J; bases not matched to a gene: 5. Per germline, CDR1 SNHLY and CDR2 FYNNEI. The CDR3 loop spans 15 amino acids. CDR3 loop: CASSASGGPQETQYF. The CDR3 coding sequence is TGTGCCAGCAGTGCGAGCGGGGGGCCTCAAGAGACCCAGTACTTC.

In its sample, this clone was seen once. The rearrangement links TRBV28 to TRBJ2-5, with D uncertain. Near its end, the DNA agrees better with TRBJ2-7, so the J call may be wrong. CDR1 is MDHEN and CDR2 is SYDVKM in the germline V gene. The CDR3 covers 13 residues. In DNA form, the CDR3 reads TGTGCCAGCCAGAACTCGGTCTCCTACGAGCAGTACTTC. It is translated as CASQNSVSYEQYF.

This chain links TRBV7-3 with TRBJ2-3, with unresolved D. V gave up 3 bases and J gave up 6 bases, with 7 bases separating them. The CDR3 extends over 12 amino acids. The V gene's germline CDR1 is SGHTA and CDR2 FQGTGA. The CDR3 nucleotides are TGTGCCAGCAGCTTCGGGCCCGATACGCAGTATTTT. This encodes CASSFGPDTQYF.

Only a few counts were recorded for this clone. The chain uses TRBV7-9 and TRBJ1-4; TRBD1 agrees at 7 bases. The V gene's germline CDR1 is SEHNR and CDR2 FQNEAQ (reference sequence). The CDR3 has 14 residues. The V and J ends lost 7 bases and 7 bases, in that order; junction bases with no gene match: 9. CDR3 loop: CASTARQGVEKLFF. As DNA, the CDR3 is TGTGCCAGCACCGCACGACAGGGAGTTGAAAAACTGTTTTTT.

The rearrangement links TRBV4-3 to TRBJ1-5; TRBD1 aligns across 9 bases. The CDR3 is 15 amino acids. Germline V gene data show CDR1 as LGHNA and CDR2 as YSLEER. V was clipped by 4 bases and J by 6 bases; unmatched bases: 7. The CDR3 coding sequence is TGCGCCAGCAGCCGCGGACAGGGGACGGGTCAGCCCCAGCATTTT. Translation: CASSRGQGTGQPQHF.

The V and J genes are TRBV9 and TRBJ2-7; 10 bases fit TRBD2. The V segment lost 0 bases and the J segment 1 base; nucleotides outside the gene matches: 1. Germline loops: CDR1 SGDLS, CDR2 YYNGEE. The CDR3 loop spans 15 amino acids. The CDR3 spells CASSVELAGSYEQYF. The CDR3 nucleotides are TGTGCCAGCAGCGTAGAACTAGCGGGGTCCTACGAGCAGTACTTC.

The V gene is TRBV6-5, the J gene TRBJ2-3; D is possibly TRBD2 (6 bases). Germline V gene data show CDR1 as MNHEY and CDR2 as SVGAGI. This CDR3 comprises 14 residues. Between the trimmed V and J ends, which lost 5 bases and 4 bases, there was a span of 13 bases. CDR3 in DNA: TGTGCCAGCAGTCCCGGGGTAGCGGCAGATACGCAGTATTTT. Its translation: CASSPGVAADTQYF.

The chain combines TRBV7-2 with TRBJ2-5; perhaps TRBD2 as D (6 bases). The CDR3 extends over 15 amino acids. V was cut by 4 bases and J by 0 bases, with 12 bases left in between. The V gene's germline CDR1 is SGHTA and CDR2 FQGNSA. The CDR3 sequence: CASSWRVSYQETQYF. DNA for the CDR3: TGTGCCAGCAGCTGGAGGGTTAGCTACCAAGAGACCCAGTACTTC.

The CDR3 nucleotides are TGTGCCAGCTCACCTGGAGGGCAAGAGACTGAAGCTTTCTTT. Protein sequence: CASSPGGQETEAFF. The chain joins TRBV18 to TRBJ1-1; no clear D. Trimming stripped 3 bases from V and 5 bases from J, with 13 bases between. Per germline, CDR1 KGHSH and CDR2 LQKENI. The CDR3 length is 14 residues.

The CDR3 sequence: CAISDRGVANEKLFF. The CDR3 DNA reads TGTGCCATCAGTGATCGGGGTGTTGCTAATGAAAAACTGTTTTTT. The chain has TRBV10-3 and TRBJ1-4; no clear D gene. Germline CDR1 is ENHRY and CDR2 is SYGVKD. V was clipped by 3 bases and J by 3 bases, with 11 bases between them. The CDR3 has 15 amino acids.

V gene TRBV7-9 combines with J gene TRBJ2-1; D is undetermined. V shed 8 bases and J shed 0 bases, with 8 bases lying between them. The germline CDR1 and CDR2 sequences are SEHNR and FQNEAQ (reference sequence). The CDR3 is 13 amino acids. The CDR3 loop is CASASASYNEQFF. The CDR3 DNA reads as TGTGCCAGCGCGTCAGCCTCCTACAATGAGCAGTTCTTC.

The chain uses TRBV5-6 and TRBJ2-7; 8 nucleotides align to TRBD2. The CDR3 is 13 residues long. V was clipped by 4 bases and J by 1 base; unmatched bases: 1. CDR1 SGHDT and CDR2 YYEEEE come from the germline V gene. In nucleotides, the CDR3 is TGTGCCAGCAGCCTAGCGGGTTCCTACGAGCAGTACTTC. It is translated as CASSLAGSYEQYF.

The V call is TRBV5-4, the J call TRBJ2-3; no firm D call. This CDR3 is 15 amino acids long. V was shortened by 0 bases and J by 0 bases, with 8 bases between the two germline ends. Germline lookup yields CDR1 SGHNT and CDR2 YYREEE (reference sequence). CDR3 coding DNA: TGTGCCAGCAGCTTGGGCGGAGCAAGCACAGATACGCAGTATTTT. It codes for CASSLGGASTDTQYF.

The chain joins TRBV30 to TRBJ1-2; D may be TRBD1 (6 bases). Germline assignment: CDR1 GTSNPN and CDR2 SVGIG (reference sequence). The CDR3 spans 17 residues. V was trimmed by 2 bases and J by 0 bases, leaving 19 bases between them. CDR3 in amino acids: CAWSTDRLPLANYGYTF. The CDR3 nucleotides read TGTGCCTGGAGTACTGACAGGCTCCCCCTAGCTAACTATGGCTACACCTTC.

The chain links TRBV27 to TRBJ2-1; D gene unclear. Trimming took 1 base from V and 5 from J, leaving 18 bases between them. Germline V gene data show CDR1 as MNHEY and CDR2 as SMNVEV (reference sequence). This CDR3 comprises 17 residues. The CDR3 bases are TGTGCCAGCAGTTTATTCGTTGGTCAGGTCCCTAACAATGAGCAGTTCTTC. Amino acids: CASSLFVGQVPNNEQFF.

This chain uses TRBV19 with TRBJ1-5; 9 nucleotides agree with TRBD1. Trimming removed 9 bases from V and 7 bases from J; junction bases left unmatched: 7. Germline loops: CDR1 LNHDA, CDR2 SQIVND (reference sequence). This CDR3 comprises 13 residues. In DNA, the CDR3 is TGTGCCAGCCGGGACAGGGCTGGGCAGCCCCAGCATTTT. It yields the protein CASRDRAGQPQHF.

This clone has a single count. The chain employs TRBV7-9 and TRBJ1-1, with a possible D match to TRBD1 (6 bases). Germline CDR1 SEHNR, CDR2 FQNEAQ (reference sequence). The length of the CDR3 is 15 residues. V gave up 1 base and J gave up 0 bases, with 9 bases separating them. CDR3 amino acids: CASSLGGTLNTEAFF. The CDR3 DNA reads as TGTGCCAGCAGCTTAGGCGGGACACTGAACACTGAAGCTTTCTTT.

The chain couples TRBV28 to TRBJ1-2; D perhaps matches TRBD1 (5 bases). The V end lost 8 bases, the J end lost 3 bases, and 13 bases lay between the germline ends. This CDR3 comprises 13 residues. Germline V CDR1 and CDR2: MDHEN, SYDVKM. The CDR3 protein is CASWGLPDYGYTF. The CDR3 DNA reads as TGTGCCAGCTGGGGCCTGCCGGACTATGGCTACACCTTC.

The CDR3 DNA reads as TGTGCCAGCAGCTTCTCAGGGGGCTTGGGCGAGCAGTACTTC. Translation: CASSFSGGLGEQYF. This sequence joins TRBV5-4 and TRBJ2-7, with TRBD1 identical over 8 bases. CDR3 length: 14 residues. Germline CDR1 and CDR2: SGHNT and YYREEE (reference sequence). Trimming cost V 2 bases and J 6 bases; bases outside gene matches: 7.

The genes are TRBV11-2 and TRBJ2-7; no definite D call. Trimming cost V 5 bases and J 7 bases, with 9 bases left between them. CDR1 is SGHAT and CDR2 is FQNNGV in the germline V gene. The CDR3 is made up of 11 amino acids. For the CDR3, the DNA is TGTGCCAGCAGCACCGGCGGTGAGCAGTACTTC. Translation: CASSTGGEQYF.

The chain links TRBV7-9 to TRBJ2-5; 9 positions agree with TRBD2. V was clipped by 6 bases and J by 6 bases; unmatched bases: 5. CDR3 length: 13 residues. Germline lookup yields CDR1 SEHNR and CDR2 FQNEAQ (reference sequence). In DNA, the CDR3 is TGTGCCAGCAGTCTTAGCGGGAGTCAGACCCAGTACTTC. Its protein is CASSLSGSQTQYF.